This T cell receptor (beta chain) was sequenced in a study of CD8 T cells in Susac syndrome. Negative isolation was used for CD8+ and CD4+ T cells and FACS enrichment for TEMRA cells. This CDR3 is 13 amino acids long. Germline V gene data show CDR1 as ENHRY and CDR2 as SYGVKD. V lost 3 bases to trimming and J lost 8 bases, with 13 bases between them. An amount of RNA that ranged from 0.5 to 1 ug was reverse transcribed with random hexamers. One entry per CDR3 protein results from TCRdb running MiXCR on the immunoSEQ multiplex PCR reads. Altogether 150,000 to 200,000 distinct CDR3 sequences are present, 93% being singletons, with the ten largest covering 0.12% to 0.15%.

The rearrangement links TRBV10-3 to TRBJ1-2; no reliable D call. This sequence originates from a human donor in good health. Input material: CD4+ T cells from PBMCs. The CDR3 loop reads CAISEEESGGYTF. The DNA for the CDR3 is TGTGCCATCAGTGAAGAAGAAAGCGGGGGCTACACCTTC.